What follows are 5 T cell receptor beta chains derived from one specimen sequenced in a study of Ad26.COV2.S vaccination and SARS-CoV-2 variants. Assay: immunoSEQ multiplex PCR; the TCRdb copy retains only in-frame clones and omits some. The sample yields about 350,000 clones, roughly 90% seen once. Noted treatment: over 15 received Ad26.COV2.S at low or high dose, single or two shots; 5 received placebo; per-sample allocation not given. Vaccine and placebo recipients were sampled on day 63 after the first injection. The sequencing here drew on peripheral blood, taken in a trial of Ad26.COV2.S vaccine versus placebo. These receptors were taken from a person between 18 and 65 years old who received the Ad26.COV2.S COVID-19 vaccine or a placebo.

The chain couples TRBV3-1 (or the pseudogene TRBV3-2) to TRBJ1-2; D remains unclear. V was clipped by 9 bases and J by 4 bases, with 15 bases between them. Per germline, CDR1 LGHDT and CDR2 YNNKEL (reference sequence). The CDR3 has 13 residues. CDR3 DNA: TGTGCCAGAGACCAGACGGCGTGCTATGGCTACACCTTC. Translated: CARDQTACYGYTF.

The genes are TRBV6-2 or TRBV6-3 and TRBJ2-7; maybe TRBD1 (6 bases). There are 14 residues in the CDR3. V was pared by 1 base and J by 5 bases, with 12 bases between. The germline V gene encodes CDR1 MNHEY and CDR2 SVGEGT. This CDR3 reads CASSYLQGLNEQYF. CDR3 in DNA: TGTGCCAGCAGTTACTTACAGGGCCTCAACGAGCAGTACTTC.

The chain carries TRBV19 and TRBJ2-7; D not certain. CDR3 size: 11 residues. From germline, CDR1 is LNHDA and CDR2 SQIVND (reference sequence). Trimming stripped 4 bases from V and 7 bases from J, with 8 bases between. The CDR3 reads CASSKVGEQYF. Written as DNA, the CDR3 is TGTGCCAGTAGTAAAGTCGGGGAGCAGTACTTC.

The chain uses TRBV4-3 and TRBJ2-5, with D perhaps assigned TRBD1 or TRBD2 (5 bases each). This CDR3 is 14 amino acids long. The V end was cut by 4 bases, the J end by 2 bases, with 11 bases between. Germline CDR1 reads LGHNA; CDR2 reads YSLEER. CDR3 residues: CASSPGTGQETQYF. CDR3 nucleotide sequence: TGCGCCAGCAGCCCCGGGACGGGACAAGAGACCCAGTACTTC.

The V call is TRBV27, the J call TRBJ2-4; D is undetermined. Trimming took off 5 bases at V and 0 bases at J, with 11 bases between the two ends. Germline assignment: CDR1 MNHEY and CDR2 SMNVEV (reference sequence). The CDR3 sequence is 15 residues long. The CDR3 sequence is CASSAQKGAKNIQYF. CDR3 DNA sequence: TGTGCCAGCAGTGCCCAAAAGGGAGCCAAAAACATTCAGTACTTC.